This T cell receptor (beta chain) stems from a study of shared clonotypes between healthy human individuals. Here immunoSEQ multiplex PCR was the method, and the copy in TCRdb shows in-frame clones only, minus some. The sample comprises around 2.5 million clones, 90% to 95% of which are singletons, and 0.36% rests with the top ten. This CDR3 is 13 amino acids long. Germline V gives CDR1 SGHTA, CDR2 FQGNSA. V was trimmed by 2 bases and J by 4 bases, leaving 8 bases between them. As for this clone: Other DNA sequences of this sample code for an identical CDR3.

The chain is built from TRBV7-2 and TRBJ1-1; no definite D call. This clonotype was obtained from a man between 18 and 35 years old in good health. Some clones in this sample may be carry-over from other donors' samples. The sequencing sample was made of naive CD4+ T cells from PBMCs. Sample subset: CD45RA+ positively selected. The CDR3 DNA follows: TGTGCCAGCAGCTTAATGGGAGTCACTGAAGCTTTCTTT. Encoded protein: CASSLMGVTEAFF. Full variable domain (missing parts from reference TRBV7-2 and TRBJ1-1): GAGVSQSPSNKVTEKGKDVELRCDPISGHTALYWYRQSLGQGLEFLIYFQGNSAPDKSGLPSDRFSAERTGGSVSTLTIQRTQQEDSAVYLCASSLMGVTEAFFGQGTRLTVV.